A single sample gave rise to the 23 T cell receptor beta chains below, sequenced in a study of control samples from healthy donors and cancer patients. Sequencing used immunoSEQ multiplex PCR; TCRdb keeps in-frame clones, though not all of them. The sample lists about 77,000 clones, 85% to 95% occurring once. Sequenced material: blood. The receptors derive from a woman aged 55-70 years in good health.

The V gene is TRBV19, the J gene TRBJ2-1; TRBD1 matches at 7 bases. Germline CDR1 reads LNHDA; CDR2 reads SQIVND (reference sequence). This CDR3 comprises 15 residues. Unmatched junction bases numbered 9, after V lost 3 bases and J lost 7 bases. The CDR3 here is CASSIEGAVWNEQFF. CDR3 DNA sequence: TGTGCCAGTAGTATTGAGGGGGCAGTGTGGAATGAGCAGTTCTTC.

DNA of the CDR3: TGTGCCAGCAGTTTAGTCCCTGGGGCCAACGTCCTGACTTTC. As protein: CASSLVPGANVLTF. The chain joins TRBV28 to TRBJ2-6; no clear D gene. Trimming removed 2 bases from V and 2 bases from J, with 4 bases in between. Germline loops: CDR1 MDHEN, CDR2 SYDVKM. This CDR3 is 14 amino acids long.

The chain carries TRBV12-3 or TRBV12-4 and TRBJ2-7; 7 nucleotides agree with TRBD1. The V segment lost 6 bases and the J segment 6 bases; nucleotides outside the gene matches: 5. This CDR3 has 12 residues. In DNA, the CDR3 is TGTGCCAGCAGGTTGACAGGGACCGAGCAGTACTTC. This gives the protein CASRLTGTEQYF.

This clone is medium-sized in the sample. The chain has TRBV24-1 and TRBJ2-3; D is ambiguous. The germline gives CDR1 KGHDR, CDR2 SFDVKD. Trimming took 3 bases from V and 2 from J, leaving 14 bases between them. CDR3 length: 16 residues. CDR3 protein: CATSDHEFSLTDTQYF. In DNA form, the CDR3 reads TGTGCCACCAGTGATCATGAGTTTAGCCTCACAGATACGCAGTATTTT.

The chain couples TRBV27 to TRBJ2-1; no reliable D call. Trimming stripped 9 bases from V and 0 bases from J, with 12 bases between. The germline CDR1 and CDR2 sequences are MNHEY and SMNVEV (reference sequence). The CDR3 is 14 amino acids. DNA of the CDR3: TGTGCCAGTCGTGGGGTAAGCTCCTACAATGAGCAGTTCTTC. This codes for CASRGVSSYNEQFF.

Of note for this clone: The sample holds other DNA sequences that translate to the same CDR3. The V call is TRBV7-9, the J call TRBJ1-4; D gene ambiguous. CDR1 is SEHNR, CDR2 FQNEAQ, per germline (reference sequence). The ends were cut back, 1 base at V and 2 bases at J, with 5 bases in the middle. The CDR3 covers 14 residues. The CDR3 spells CASSLVGTNEKLFF. CDR3 bases: TGTGCCAGCAGCTTAGTGGGGACTAATGAAAAACTGTTTTTT.

The chain carries TRBV2 and TRBJ2-7; 9 bases agree with TRBD1. This CDR3 contains 14 residues. The J segment lost 7 bases and the V segment lost 7 bases, leaving 11 bases of the junction unmatched. CDR1 is SNHLY and CDR2 is FYNNEI in the germline V gene. The CDR3 nucleotides are TGTGCCAGCAACTACAGGGGGCTCATAGGAGAGCAGTACTTC. This translates into CASNYRGLIGEQYF.

This chain joins TRBV19 and TRBJ1-1; weak D call: TRBD1 (6 bases). Trimming stripped 5 bases from V and 6 bases from J, with 16 bases between. Germline assignment: CDR1 LNHDA and CDR2 SQIVND (reference sequence). The CDR3 covers 14 residues. The DNA for the CDR3 is TGTGCCAGTAGTTCGGACAGAAAGGGGGCTGAAGCTTTCTTT. This sequence encodes CASSSDRKGAEAFF.

V and J are TRBV7-3 and TRBJ2-3; tentatively, D is TRBD1 or TRBD2 (5 bases each). CDR3 length equals 16 residues. The V gene's germline CDR1 is SGHTA and CDR2 FQGTGA. Trimming stripped 0 bases from V and 6 bases from J, with 16 bases between. The CDR3 DNA reads as TGTGCCAGCAGCTTAACGGGACGCCAGATGGGCGATACGCAGTATTTT. Its translation is CASSLTGRQMGDTQYF.

The rearrangement links TRBV28 to TRBJ1-6; 7 nucleotides align to TRBD1. The CDR3 is made up of 13 amino acids. V shed 2 bases and J 10 bases; nucleotides not matched to a gene: 2. The germline CDR1 and CDR2 sequences are MDHEN and SYDVKM. The CDR3 spells CASSLQGGSPLHF. In nucleotides, the CDR3 is TGTGCCAGCAGTTTACAGGGGGGATCACCCCTCCACTTT.

This sequence joins TRBV2 and TRBJ1-5; TRBD1 aligns across 7 bases. This CDR3 is 14 amino acids long. V gave up 4 bases and J gave up 3 bases; unmatched junction bases: 3. Germline V gives CDR1 SNHLY, CDR2 FYNNEI. CDR3 loop: CASSGGQINQPQHF. CDR3 nucleotide sequence: TGTGCCAGCAGTGGGGGACAGATCAATCAGCCCCAGCATTTT.

The chain joins TRBV5-4 to TRBJ2-3; 10 bases fit TRBD2. CDR3 length: 16 amino acids. After removal of 0 bases from V and 3 bases from J, the junction contained 4 bases not matched to a gene. From germline, CDR1 is SGHNT and CDR2 YYREEE (reference sequence). Written as DNA, the CDR3 is TGTGCCAGCAGCTTGGTTTCTAGCGGGAGTACAGATACGCAGTATTTT. Its translation: CASSLVSSGSTDTQYF.

The J gene is TRBJ1-5, the V gene TRBV11-2, with unresolved D. The ends were cut back, 8 bases at V and 2 bases at J, with 13 bases in the middle. Germline CDR1 is SGHAT and CDR2 is FQNNGV. CDR3 size: 14 residues. The CDR3 bases are TGTGCCAGCCCCTTTCAATTTTGCAATCAGCCCCAGCATTTT. This gives the protein CASPFQFCNQPQHF. Full variable domain (missing parts from reference TRBV11-2 and TRBJ1-5): EAGVAQSPRYKIIEKRQSVAFWCNPISGHATLYWYQQILGQGPKLLIQFQNNGVVDDSQLPKDRFSAERLKGVDSTLKIQPAKLEDSAVYLCASPFQFCNQPQHFGDGTRLSIL.

The rearrangement links TRBV28 to TRBJ1-2; D is undetermined. There are 12 residues in the CDR3. Looked up from germline, CDR1 is MDHEN and CDR2 is SYDVKM. Deletions cut 8 bases from V and 2 bases from J, with 9 bases between. CDR3 protein: CASGVLNYGYTF. As DNA, the CDR3 is TGTGCCAGCGGGGTCCTCAACTATGGCTACACCTTC.

The chain joins TRBV11-2 to TRBJ1-2; possibly TRBD1 for D (5 bases). The CDR3 length is 13 residues. Germline-derived CDR1 and CDR2 are SGHAT and FQNNGV. The ends were cut back, 5 bases at V and 4 bases at J, with 11 bases in the middle. CDR3 DNA sequence: TGTGCCAGCAGCGGCACAGGCCCCTATGGCTACACCTTC. Its translation is CASSGTGPYGYTF.

The gene calls are TRBV28 and TRBJ2-4; 8 bases are shared with TRBD1. V dropped 8 bases and J dropped 1; count of bases not matched to a gene: 16. The length of the CDR3 is 18 residues. Germline values: CDR1 MDHEN, CDR2 SYDVKM. The CDR3 loop is CASRGQGVRLRAKNIQYF. The DNA for the CDR3 is TGTGCCAGCCGAGGACAGGGTGTGAGGTTGAGGGCCAAAAACATTCAGTACTTC.

The genes are TRBV29-1 and TRBJ2-2; D is perhaps TRBD2 (5 bases). Germline V gene data show CDR1 as SQVTM and CDR2 as ANQGSEA. V was cut by 4 bases and J by 5 bases, with 14 bases left in between. The CDR3 has 14 residues. The CDR3 DNA is TGCAGCGTTGGGTCCAGTACTAGTACCGGGGAGCTGTTTTTT. It is translated as CSVGSSTSTGELFF.

V is TRBV7-9 and J is TRBJ2-2; no reliable D call. CDR3 length: 11 amino acids. The V gene's germline CDR1 is SEHNR and CDR2 FQNEAQ (reference sequence). V was shortened by 2 bases and J by 9 bases, with 4 bases between the two germline ends. As DNA, the CDR3 is TGTGCCAGCAGCTTATCCCGGGAGCTGTTTTTT. It is translated as CASSLSRELFF.

This chain connects TRBV5-4 to TRBJ2-1; TRBD2 agrees at 7 bases. The V and J ends lost 6 bases and 4 bases, in that order; junction bases with no gene match: 4. The CDR3 consists of 13 residues. The germline CDR1 and CDR2 sequences are SGHNT and YYREEE (reference sequence). This CDR3 is CASTSGGYNEQFF. CDR3 DNA: TGTGCCAGCACCTCGGGAGGATACAATGAGCAGTTCTTC.

This sequence joins TRBV7-9 and TRBJ2-7; TRBD1 matches at 11 bases. Per germline, CDR1 SEHNR and CDR2 FQNEAQ (reference sequence). The CDR3 has 14 residues. The V and J ends lost 5 bases and 4 bases, in that order; junction bases with no gene match: 4. As DNA, the CDR3 is TGTGCCAGCAGCCGGACAGGGGGCGGGTACGAGCAGTACTTC. Translation gives CASSRTGGGYEQYF. Complete variable domain (other parts from reference TRBV7-9 and TRBJ2-7): DTGVSQNPRHKITKRGQNVTFRCDPISEHNRLYWYRQTLGQGPEFLTYFQNEAQLEKSRLLSDRFSAERPKGSFSTLEIQRTEQGDSAMYLCASSRTGGGYEQYFGPGTRLTVT.

The chain employs TRBV14 and TRBJ2-1, with 8 bases lining up with TRBD2. V lost 1 base, J lost 4 bases, and 3 bases stayed unmatched. Germline-derived CDR1 and CDR2 are SGHDN and FVKESK. CDR3 length: 15 residues. The CDR3 reads CASSQGLARYNEQFF. The CDR3 DNA reads as TGTGCCAGCAGCCAAGGACTAGCGCGATACAATGAGCAGTTCTTC.

V and J are TRBV5-8 and TRBJ2-7; 12 nucleotides agree with TRBD2. CDR3 length equals 16 residues. V trimming: 5 bases; J trimming: 4 bases; junction bases outside the gene matches: 10. The germline gives CDR1 SGHTS, CDR2 YDEGEE. CDR3 sequence: CASSFGLAGIKYEQYF. In nucleotides, the CDR3 is TGTGCCAGCAGTTTTGGACTAGCGGGAATAAAATACGAGCAGTACTTC.

The V call is TRBV4-3, the J call TRBJ1-1, with 7 positions matching TRBD1. Germline lookup yields CDR1 LGHNA and CDR2 YSLEER. The CDR3 spans 14 residues. The J segment lost 5 bases and the V segment lost 5 bases, leaving 8 bases of the junction unmatched. CDR3 in amino acids: CASSLGQVSTEAFF. CDR3 in DNA: TGCGCCAGCAGCTTAGGACAGGTGTCTACTGAAGCTTTCTTT.